Following are 16 T cell receptor beta chains from one sample sequenced in a study of T cells in tuberculosis. Using immunoSEQ multiplex PCR, the repertoire was profiled, and TCRdb retains in-frame clones only, with some absent. Here the sample spans fewer than 40,000 clones, 95% to 96% being singletons. Specimen: PBMCs. The receptors come from a donor between 10 and 35 years old with latent tuberculosis or without tuberculosis infection.

This clone was seen only once. The chain joins TRBV29-1 to TRBJ1-1, with D tentatively TRBD1 (5 bases). The CDR3 runs 12 residues. Germline V gene sequence: CDR1 SQVTM, CDR2 ANQGSEA. Trimming took 0 bases from V and 10 from J, leaving 12 bases between them. The CDR3 region is CSVEEGGGGAFF. The CDR3 bases are TGCAGCGTTGAAGAAGGCGGGGGGGGAGCTTTCTTT.

The chain employs TRBV7-2 and TRBJ1-1, with D unclear. V was clipped by 2 bases and J by 0 bases, with 13 bases between them. The CDR3 totals 16 residues. The V gene's germline CDR1 is SGHTA and CDR2 FQGNSA. CDR3 protein: CASSLRAGGMNTEAFF. For the CDR3, the DNA is TGTGCCAGCAGCTTAAGGGCAGGAGGCATGAACACTGAAGCTTTCTTT.

The chain's CDR3 is CASSRRGGTEAFF. DNA of the CDR3: TGTGCCAGCAGCCGGCGGGGTGGGACTGAAGCTTTCTTT. V usage is TRBV14 and J usage is TRBJ1-1; the D is unclear. The CDR3 has 13 amino acids. Germline CDR1 SGHDN, CDR2 FVKESK. V dropped 4 bases and J dropped 5 bases, with 11 bases sitting between them.

The genes are TRBV5-4 and TRBJ2-7; tentatively, D is TRBD2 (7 bases). Looked up from germline, CDR1 is SGHNT and CDR2 is YYREEE (reference sequence). CDR3 size: 14 residues. Between the trimmed V and J ends, which lost 5 bases and 7 bases, there was a span of 19 bases. DNA for the CDR3: TGTGCCAGCAGTACGCCGGGGGGCCGAGGGGAGCAGTACTTC. Amino acids: CASSTPGGRGEQYF. Supplemented by reference TRBV5-4 and TRBJ2-7, the full variable domain reads ETGVTQSPTHLIKTRGQQVTLRCSSQSGHNTVSWYQQALGQGPQFIFQYYREEENGRGNFPPRFSGLQFPNYSSELNVNALELDDSALYLCASSTPGGRGEQYFGPGTRLTVT.

This chain uses TRBV19 with TRBJ2-2; D remains unclear. V was shortened by 1 base and J by 3 bases, with 9 bases between the two germline ends. The CDR3 covers 15 residues. Per the germline V gene, CDR1 is LNHDA and CDR2 is SQIVND (reference sequence). For the CDR3, the DNA is TGTGCCAGTAGTATAGGCTCAGGATACACCGGGGAGCTGTTTTTT. Amino acid sequence: CASSIGSGYTGELFF.

The chain couples TRBV7-8 to TRBJ1-2; D possibly corresponds to TRBD1 (6 bases). The germline V and J ends were trimmed by 2 bases and 8 bases, with 18 bases remaining between them. CDR1 and CDR2 from the germline V gene are SGHVS and FQNEAQ. This CDR3 has 15 residues. The CDR3 is CASSLRGGTPGGYTF. As DNA, the CDR3 is TGTGCCAGCAGCTTAAGGGGGGGGACTCCAGGCGGCTACACCTTC.

J is TRBJ2-3 and V is TRBV27; TRBD2 aligns across 11 bases. Germline V gene data show CDR1 as MNHEY and CDR2 as SMNVEV (reference sequence). The junction had 7 bases not matched to a gene; V was cut back by 4 bases and J by 4 bases. The CDR3 spans 16 residues. The CDR3 protein is CASSWLAGGSADTQYF. CDR3 nucleotides: TGTGCCAGCAGTTGGCTAGCGGGAGGAAGTGCAGATACGCAGTATTTT.

CDR3 coding DNA: TGTGCCAGCAGCCAAGATGCTAGCGGGAGGGTCACAGATACGCAGTATTTT. As protein: CASSQDASGRVTDTQYF. The chain recombines TRBV4-2 with TRBJ2-3; TRBD2 aligns across 12 bases. This CDR3 comprises 17 residues. Trimming took 0 bases from V and 2 from J; bases not matched to a gene: 3. CDR1 is LGHNA, CDR2 YNFKEQ, per germline.

For this clone: The identical CDR3 is also encoded by other nucleotide sequences in the sample. V gene TRBV19 combines with J gene TRBJ1-1; 7 bases fit TRBD1. The CDR3 extends over 13 amino acids. The V gene's germline CDR1 is LNHDA and CDR2 SQIVND (reference sequence). V lost 4 bases and J lost 1; bases outside the gene matches: 0. The CDR3 nucleotides are TGTGCCAGTAGTACAGGGGGGAACACTGAAGCTTTCTTT. This codes for CASSTGGNTEAFF. Supplemented by reference TRBV19 and TRBJ1-1, the full variable domain reads DGGITQSPKYLFRKEGQNVTLSCEQNLNHDAMYWYRQDPGQGLRLIYYSQIVNDFQKGDIAEGYSVSREKKESFPLTVTSAQKNPTAFYLCASSTGGNTEAFFGQGTRLTVV.

The rearrangement uses TRBV6-1 and TRBJ2-5; D is possibly TRBD1 (5 bases). The CDR3 runs 14 residues. CDR1 is MNHNS, CDR2 SASEGT, per germline. Trimming pared 2 bases from V and 1 base from J, leaving 8 bases between. The CDR3 DNA reads TGTGCCAGCAGTGAACAGGGCCGCCAAGAGACCCAGTACTTC. Its translation: CASSEQGRQETQYF.

The chain combines TRBV10-1 with TRBJ2-1; 12 nucleotides align to TRBD2. The CDR3 runs to 18 residues. After removal of 4 bases from V and 1 base from J, the junction contained 8 bases not matched to a gene. Germline lookup yields CDR1 WNHNN and CDR2 SYGVQD (reference sequence). CDR3 region: CASSGTSGIQKSYNEQFF. The CDR3 DNA is TGCGCCAGCAGTGGGACTAGCGGGATACAGAAATCCTACAATGAGCAGTTCTTC.

The chain uses TRBV9 and TRBJ1-2; 7 positions agree with TRBD1. CDR1 SGDLS and CDR2 YYNGEE come from the germline V gene. The CDR3 totals 12 residues. The J segment lost 7 bases and the V segment lost 4 bases, leaving 4 bases of the junction unmatched. This CDR3 reads CASSKTGVGYTF. In nucleotides, the CDR3 is TGTGCCAGCAGCAAAACAGGGGTTGGCTACACCTTC.

This chain connects TRBV7-6 to TRBJ2-1; 9 bases are shared with TRBD2. The germline V gene encodes CDR1 SGHVS and CDR2 FNYEAQ. The length of the CDR3 is 16 residues. J was trimmed by 7 bases and V by 4 bases; bases with no gene match: 11. This CDR3 is CASSSRPSGKGNEQFF. The CDR3 nucleotides read TGTGCCAGCAGCTCCCGGCCTAGCGGGAAGGGGAATGAGCAGTTCTTC. The full variable domain, rest sourced from reference TRBV7-6 and TRBJ2-1, is GAGVSQSPRYKVTKRGQDVALRCDPISGHVSLYWYRQALGQGPEFLTYFNYEAQQDKSGLPNDRFSAERPEGSISTLTIQRTEQRDSAMYRCASSSRPSGKGNEQFFGPGTRLTVL.

The chain recombines TRBV5-1 with TRBJ1-2; 10 bases agree with TRBD1. This CDR3 is 17 amino acids long. Trimming cost V 4 bases and J 6 bases; bases outside gene matches: 15. CDR1 is SGHRS, CDR2 YFSETQ, per germline. The CDR3 spells CASSPLPPGQGTNGYTF. The CDR3 DNA follows: TGCGCCAGCAGCCCTTTACCCCCGGGACAGGGGACTAATGGCTACACCTTC.

This chain joins TRBV4-1 and TRBJ2-1; 10 nucleotides agree with TRBD2. With V trimmed by 0 bases and J by 13 bases, 18 bases remained unmatched. Germline assignment: CDR1 MGHRA and CDR2 YSYEKL. The CDR3 covers 18 residues. The CDR3 DNA reads as TGCGCCAGCAGCCAAGATATTGGGCGGGGACTAGCGCTCAATCCTCAGTTCTTC. It yields the protein CASSQDIGRGLALNPQFF.

This chain connects TRBV9 to TRBJ2-5; 8 nucleotides match TRBD2. CDR3 length: 16 residues. Germline CDR1 SGDLS, CDR2 YYNGEE. V trimming: 0 bases; J trimming: 4 bases; junction bases outside the gene matches: 8. CDR3: CASSVEHGGARETQYF. CDR3 bases: TGTGCCAGCAGCGTAGAACACGGGGGGGCACGAGAGACCCAGTACTTC. Using reference TRBV9 and TRBJ2-5 for the parts outside the CDR3, the full variable domain is DSGVTQTPKHLITATGQRVTLRCSPRSGDLSVYWYQQSLDQGLQFLIQYYNGEERAKGNILERFSAQQFPDLHSELNLSSLELGDSALYFCASSVEHGGARETQYFGPGTRLLVL.